This TCR beta chain is from a study of T cell repertoires in cytomegalovirus infection. Overall study context: Recently identified HLA-C-restricted and well-studied HLA-B-restricted CMV epitopes were used.

TCRdb reanalysed the reads using MiXCR and keeps one entry per CDR3 protein. The sample lists hundreds of thousands of distinct CDR3 sequences; around 32% were seen once. Note on this clonotype: Its antigen is unknown.

This TCR was recovered from a human donor in good health (CMV status not recorded). Some clones in this sample may be carry-over from other donors' samples. This material consisted of cultured PBMCs, taken from culture after CMV antigen stimulation.

In nucleotides, the CDR3 is TGTGCCACCAACACCCGGCACAGGGGCCAAGAGACCCAGTACTTC. This sequence encodes CATNTRHRGQETQYF. The chain is built from TRBV15 and TRBJ2-5; 7 bases map to TRBD1. This CDR3 has 15 amino acids. The germline V gene encodes CDR1 LNHNV and CDR2 YYDKDF (reference sequence). The junction had 9 bases not matched to a gene; V was cut back by 7 bases and J by 1 base.